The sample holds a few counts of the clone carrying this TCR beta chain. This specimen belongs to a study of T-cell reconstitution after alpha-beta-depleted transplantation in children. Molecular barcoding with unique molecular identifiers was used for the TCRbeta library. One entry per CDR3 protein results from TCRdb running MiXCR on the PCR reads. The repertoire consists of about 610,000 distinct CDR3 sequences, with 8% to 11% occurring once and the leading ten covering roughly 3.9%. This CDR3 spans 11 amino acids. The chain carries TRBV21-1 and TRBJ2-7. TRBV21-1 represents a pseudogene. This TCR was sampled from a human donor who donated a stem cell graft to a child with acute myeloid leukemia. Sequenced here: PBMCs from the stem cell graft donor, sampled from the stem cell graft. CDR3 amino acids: CASSNHYEQYF. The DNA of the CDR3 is TGTGCCAGCAGCAACCACTACGAGCAGTACTTC.